This TCR beta chain appears in the sequencing data of a study of memory CD4+ T cells and cytomegalovirus serostatus. In the original workflow: Out-of-frame sequences were removed, leaving about 2.2 million distinct TCRbeta sequences. Here immunoSEQ multiplex PCR was the method, and the copy in TCRdb shows in-frame clones only, minus some. V, J and clone size reflect that table, while D and trimming were determined from the DNA. Of 40,000 to 55,000 clones in the sample, 60% to 80% were seen once. The CDR3 consists of 13 residues. Trimming took 2 bases from V and 7 from J; bases not matched to a gene: 2. Germline CDR1 and CDR2: SGHTA and FQGNSA. The study, taken as a whole, reports: Of about 150 reported CMV TCRbeta sequences, under 80 were found in memory CD4+ repertoires. A US-trained random forest predicted CMV serostatus with median AUC about 0.92.

With regard to this clone: Its antigen is unknown.

Single viable CD3+CD4+CD8-CD45RO+ cells were sorted as the memory CD4+ T cells. Sequenced: memory CD4+ T cells from blood. This receptor was taken from an adult in good health and CMV-seropositive. V and J are TRBV7-2 and TRBJ1-2; 9 nucleotides align to TRBD1. The CDR3 coding sequence is TGTGCCAGCAGCTTATTGACAGGGGGTGGCTACACCTTC. This encodes CASSLLTGGGYTF.